This T cell receptor (beta chain) was sequenced for a study of T cells after yellow fever vaccination. Study summary: With SMART-Seq v4 Ultra Low Input, the fractions containing low cell numbers were prepared. Broader study findings: The secondary response was weaker but peaked faster, day 5 versus 15. The CD4 and CD8 compartments had a small share of their clonotypes in common.

This clonotype has ten or more counts. Its target is not known. The CDR3 has 15 amino acids. Germline V gene lookup returns CDR1 SGHDN and CDR2 FVKESK. V lost 3 bases and J lost 4, with 15 bases in between. TCRdb processed the 5' RACE reads anew with MiXCR; each CDR3 protein has one entry. The sample has approximately 600,000 distinct CDR3 sequences; 10% to 15% are singletons. This clonotype was obtained from a man aged 30-40 years who received the YFV17D yellow fever vaccine. The rearrangement uses TRBV14 and TRBJ1-1; no clear D gene. Material: PBMCs, obtained on the day of the yellow fever booster vaccination. CDR3 loop: CASSHLTSFFTEAFF. In DNA form, the CDR3 reads TGTGCCAGCAGCCATCTGACAAGTTTTTTCACTGAAGCTTTCTTT. The whole variable domain, remainder taken from reference TRBV14 and TRBJ1-1, is EAGVTQFPSHSVIEKGQTVTLRCDPISGHDNLYWYRRVMGKEIKFLLHFVKESKQDESGMPNNRFLAERTGGTYSTLKVQPAELEDSGVYFCASSHLTSFFTEAFFGQGTRLTVV.